This T cell receptor beta chain was found in a study of control samples from healthy donors and cancer patients. V lost 1 base, J lost 4 bases, and 6 bases stayed unmatched. This CDR3 spans 16 amino acids. Germline values: CDR1 SGHTA, CDR2 FQGNSA. Assay used: immunoSEQ multiplex PCR; TCRdb lists only in-frame clones, some missing. The sample consists of over 100,000 clones, about nine tenths of them appearing once. Sequenced input: blood. The rearrangement joins TRBV7-2 to TRBJ2-3; 9 nucleotides agree with TRBD2. This receptor was taken from a woman in her forties or fifties in good health. CDR3 in DNA: TGTGCCAGCAGCTTAGTAGTTAGCGGGGGTTCAGATACGCAGTATTTT. Protein sequence: CASSLVVSGGSDTQYF.